The 10 T cell receptor beta chains below were found in one sample sequenced in a study of shared clonotypes between healthy human individuals. Profiled with immunoSEQ multiplex PCR; TCRdb holds only in-frame clones, not every one. The repertoire has around 1.1 million clones, approximately 78% of them found once; the top ten carry under 0.8%. Sequencing used memory CD4+ T cells from PBMCs. The subset was: CD45RA-negative fraction. These receptors all stem from a young man in good health. Some clones in this sample may be carry-over from other donors' samples.

The V call is TRBV11-2, the J call TRBJ2-3; maybe TRBD2 (6 bases). Germline loops: CDR1 SGHAT, CDR2 FQNNGV. The CDR3 sequence is 16 residues long. Deletions cut 6 bases from V and 4 bases from J, with 20 bases between. The CDR3 DNA is TGTGCCAGCAGTTACACTACGGGACTTAGCGCAGATACGCAGTATTTT. Protein: CASSYTTGLSADTQYF.

This chain links TRBV6-4 with TRBJ2-5; 8 bases are a match to TRBD1. This CDR3 has 16 residues. The germline gives CDR1 MRHNA, CDR2 SNTAGT. V lost 2 bases and J lost 7; bases outside the gene matches: 12. The CDR3 region is CASSDKGDRGLGTQYF. CDR3 sequence (DNA): TGTGCCAGCAGTGACAAGGGCGACAGGGGCCTGGGGACCCAGTACTTC.

This rearrangement joins TRBV19 to TRBJ2-2, with 8 bases that match TRBD1. There are 14 residues in the CDR3. Germline assignment: CDR1 LNHDA and CDR2 SQIVND (reference sequence). The junction had 11 bases not matched to a gene; V was cut back by 8 bases and J by 9 bases. CDR3 bases: TGTGCCAGTGGCCTCCCCGGACAGGGTCGGGAGCTGTTTTTT. Encoded protein: CASGLPGQGRELFF.

V is TRBV25-1 and J is TRBJ2-1; 8 bases map to TRBD2. The V gene's germline CDR1 is MGHDK and CDR2 SYGVNS. The CDR3 runs to 16 residues. Losses at the gene ends were 3 bases for V and 0 bases for J; bases not matched to a gene: 4. The DNA for the CDR3 is TGTGCCAGCAGTGACGTAGCGGGGAGCTCCTACAATGAGCAGTTCTTC. This sequence encodes CASSDVAGSSYNEQFF. Based on the CDR3 plus reference TRBV25-1 and TRBJ2-1, the full variable domain is EADIYQTPRYLVIGTGKKITLECSQTMGHDKMYWYQQDPGMELHLIHYSYGVNSTEKGDLSSESTVSRIRTEHFPLTLESARPSHTSQYLCASSDVAGSSYNEQFFGPGTRLTVL.

This clone was detected once. Being one base from a much bigger clone, this may be a read error. This chain links TRBV11-2 with TRBJ2-7, with D perhaps being TRBD1 or TRBD2 (5 bases each). The germline V and J ends were trimmed by 8 bases and 6 bases, with 17 bases remaining between them. Germline V CDR1 and CDR2: SGHAT, FQNNGV. The CDR3 covers 13 residues. The CDR3 sequence is CASSCRGLSEQYF. The DNA for the CDR3 is TGTGCCAGCTCCTGTCGGGGCCTCTCCGAGCAGTACTTC.

The CDR3 nucleotides are TGTGCCAGCAGTTCCCGGACAGGGGGCCGGTACAATGAGCAGTTCTTC. Protein product: CASSSRTGGRYNEQFF. This chain links TRBV27 with TRBJ2-1; 11 nucleotides line up with TRBD1. CDR1 and CDR2 from the germline V gene are MNHEY and SMNVEV (reference sequence). Trimming removed 4 bases from V and 4 bases from J; junction bases left unmatched: 6. The CDR3 is 16 amino acids.

V gene TRBV18 combines with J gene TRBJ1-3; TRBD1 agrees at 7 bases. Germline loops: CDR1 KGHSH, CDR2 LQKENI. The CDR3 extends over 16 amino acids. V lost 6 bases, J lost 0 bases, and 8 bases stayed unmatched. The CDR3 DNA reads TGTGCCAGCTCGCAGGGACAGCCTACCTCTGGAAACACCATATATTTT. Translation: CASSQGQPTSGNTIYF.

Worth noting for this clone: Distinct nucleotide sequences in the sample also encode this CDR3. The chain links TRBV27 to TRBJ2-1; 9 bases are a match to TRBD2. The CDR3 is made up of 15 amino acids. Germline trimming cut 3 bases from V and 1 base from J; bases unmatched to any gene: 1. CDR1 and CDR2 from the germline V gene are MNHEY and SMNVEV (reference sequence). The CDR3 loop reads CASSFGLASYNEQFF. In DNA, the CDR3 is TGTGCCAGCAGTTTCGGACTAGCGTCCTACAATGAGCAGTTCTTC.

This chain uses TRBV29-1 with TRBJ2-5, with D hard to call. Trimming cost V 4 bases and J 4 bases, with 10 bases left between them. This CDR3 comprises 12 residues. Germline CDR1 reads SQVTM; CDR2 reads ANQGSEA. The CDR3 protein is CSVGARGETQYF. CDR3 sequence (DNA): TGCAGCGTTGGGGCTCGCGGAGAGACCCAGTACTTC.

The V gene is TRBV6-1, the J gene TRBJ2-2; D gene ambiguous. The CDR3 covers 11 residues. V was clipped by 1 base and J by 8 bases, with 2 bases between them. Germline lookup yields CDR1 MNHNS and CDR2 SASEGT. Here the CDR3 DNA reads TGTGCCAGCAGTGAAGAAGGGGAGCTGTTTTTT. Translation: CASSEEGELFF.